This entry lists 9 T cell receptor beta chains sequenced from one sample in a study of identifying expanded T cells in peripheral blood. Method: immunoSEQ multiplex PCR; TCRdb's copy keeps in-frame clones and lacks some. The sample gives about 50,000 clones, under 85% of which show up once; around a sixth is in the top ten. The specimen was blood. The source is a person aged 18 to 75 in good health.

The gene calls are TRBV15 and TRBJ1-1; 8 bases map to TRBD1. CDR3 length: 16 residues. V dropped 0 bases and J dropped 4; count of bases not matched to a gene: 7. Germline V gene data show CDR1 as LNHNV and CDR2 as YYDKDF (reference sequence). CDR3 sequence reads: CATSREPDRGITEAFF. The CDR3 DNA reads as TGTGCCACCAGCAGAGAACCCGACAGGGGCATCACTGAAGCTTTCTTT.

J is TRBJ1-4 and V is TRBV5-6; D is perhaps TRBD1 (6 bases). CDR1 is SGHDT and CDR2 is YYEEEE in the germline V gene. V was trimmed by 4 bases and J by 8 bases, leaving 15 bases between them. The CDR3 extends over 14 amino acids. The CDR3 is CASSLTGSGEKLFF. The CDR3 DNA follows: TGTGCCAGCAGCCTTACAGGGTCGGGAGAAAAACTGTTTTTT.

This chain uses TRBV5-1 with TRBJ1-4; the D gene is possibly TRBD1 (6 bases). Germline assignment: CDR1 SGHRS and CDR2 YFSETQ. Trimming removed 2 bases from V and 5 bases from J, with 10 bases in between. The CDR3 extends over 14 amino acids. The DNA for the CDR3 is TGCGCCAGCAGCTTTAGAACAGGGAATGAAAAACTGTTTTTT. It yields the protein CASSFRTGNEKLFF.

The chain links TRBV2 to TRBJ1-4, with 11 bases identical to TRBD1. Trimming removed 5 bases from V and 6 bases from J; junction bases left unmatched: 8. CDR1 SNHLY and CDR2 FYNNEI come from the germline V gene. There are 16 residues in the CDR3. CDR3 bases: TGTGCCAGCAGTAACCGGGACAGGGGGAGGGATGAAAAACTGTTTTTT. It encodes CASSNRDRGRDEKLFF.

The chain carries TRBV18 and TRBJ1-1; the D gene is possibly TRBD1 (6 bases). The CDR3 runs 14 residues. The V and J ends lost 6 bases and 0 bases respectively, with 11 bases between them. The germline CDR1 and CDR2 sequences are KGHSH and LQKENI. As DNA, the CDR3 is TGTGCCAGCTCTATGGACAGCGTGAACACTGAAGCTTTCTTT. This encodes CASSMDSVNTEAFF.

The chain has TRBV30 and TRBJ1-5, with 9 bases that match TRBD1. The V gene end was trimmed by 3 bases and the J gene end by 4 bases; junction bases not matched to a gene: 10. Germline assignment: CDR1 GTSNPN and CDR2 SVGIG (reference sequence). This CDR3 region has 16 residues. The CDR3 protein is CAWSFGTGQRNQPQHF. As DNA, the CDR3 is TGTGCCTGGAGCTTCGGGACAGGGCAACGGAATCAGCCCCAGCATTTT.

J is TRBJ2-7 and V is TRBV11-3; 8 nucleotides agree with TRBD1. The V segment lost 1 base and the J segment 2 bases; nucleotides outside the gene matches: 19. The germline V gene has CDR1 SGHNT and CDR2 YENEEA. The CDR3 covers 20 residues. CDR3 DNA sequence: TGTGCCAGCAGCTTAGCGGTCCTTAATAGGCAGGGGGCCCGCACCTACGAGCAGTACTTC. Protein sequence: CASSLAVLNRQGARTYEQYF.

V gene TRBV27 combines with J gene TRBJ1-6; weak D call: TRBD1 (6 bases). CDR1 and CDR2 from the germline V gene are MNHEY and SMNVEV (reference sequence). CDR3 length: 13 amino acids. Trimming took off 8 bases at V and 7 bases at J, with 12 bases between the two ends. The CDR3 loop reads CASRGQGNSPLHF. CDR3 coding DNA: TGTGCCAGCCGCGGGCAGGGGAATTCACCCCTCCACTTT.

The V and J genes are TRBV6-5 and TRBJ1-2, with TRBD1 as a possible D gene (5 bases). The CDR3 length is 13 residues. Trimming left V 2 bases short and J 6 bases short, with 10 bases between. Per the germline V gene, CDR1 is MNHEY and CDR2 is SVGAGI. The CDR3 loop is CASSYRVGDGYTF. As DNA, the CDR3 is TGTGCCAGCAGTTACAGGGTGGGGGATGGCTACACCTTC.